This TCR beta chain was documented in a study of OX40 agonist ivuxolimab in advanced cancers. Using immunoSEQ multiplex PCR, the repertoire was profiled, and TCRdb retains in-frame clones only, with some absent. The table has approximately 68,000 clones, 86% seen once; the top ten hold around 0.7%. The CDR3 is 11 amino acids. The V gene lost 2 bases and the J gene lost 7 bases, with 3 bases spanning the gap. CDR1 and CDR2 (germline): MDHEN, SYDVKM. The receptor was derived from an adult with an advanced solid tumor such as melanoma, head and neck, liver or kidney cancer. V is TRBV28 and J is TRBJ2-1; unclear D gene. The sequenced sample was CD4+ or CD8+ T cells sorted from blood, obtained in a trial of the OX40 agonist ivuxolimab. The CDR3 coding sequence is TGTGCCAGCAGTTTAGATAATGAGCAGTTCTTC. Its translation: CASSLDNEQFF.